These T cell receptor beta chains were read from a single sample in a study of T cell repertoires in cytomegalovirus infection. The antigens for these receptors are not known. TCRdb processed the reads anew with MiXCR; each CDR3 protein has one entry. Seen here are under 500,000 distinct CDR3 sequences, more than 40% observed once, and the top ten hold around 44%. Sequences were derived from cultured PBMCs, sampled from culture after CMV antigen stimulation. The receptors stem from a human donor in good health (CMV status not recorded). Some clones in this sample may be carry-over from other donors' samples. The CDR3 runs from the conserved cysteine through the conserved F or W. A D gene is named only where the DNA matches it firmly. The size field is filled for only some rows; it gives once, few, many or a size class.

>TRBD2|TRBJ2-1|.|15|TRBV7-2
TGTGCCAGCAGCTTTAAGCGGGGCGGCTACAATGAGCAGTTCTTC
CASSFKRGGYNEQFF
>TRBD2|TRBJ2-1|.|15|TRBV7-2
TGTGCCAGCAGCTTAAGCGGGGGTATATACAATGAGCAGTTCTTC
CASSLSGGIYNEQFF
>.|TRBJ2-7|.|13|TRBV19
TGTGCCAGTAGTATTAACGGAGGCTACGAGCAGTACTTC
CASSINGGYEQYF
>TRBD1|TRBJ1-1|.|13|TRBV7-2
TGTGCCAGCAGCAACAGGGGGCGCGTTATTGCTTTCTTT
CASSNRGRVIAFF
>.|TRBJ2-3|.|13|TRBV7-2
TGTGCCAGCAGACTTACCGCCACAGATACGCAGTATTTT
CASRLTATDTQYF
>TRBD2|TRBJ2-7|.|16|TRBV7-2
TGTGCCAGCAGCGCTAGGACCGGGACTACCACCTACGAGCAGTACTTC
CASSARTGTTTYEQYF
>TRBD2|TRBJ2-7|.|16|TRBV7-2
TGTGCCAGCAGCTTATGGGCTAGCGGGAGCGGCTACGAGCAGTACTTC
CASSLWASGSGYEQYF
>.|TRBJ2-5|.|15|TRBV20-1
TGCAGTGCTAGACCGATTGGGGCCCCGATGCCGGACCAGTACTTC
CSARPIGAPMPDQYF
>.|TRBJ2-1|many|13|TRBV7-2
TGTGCCAGCAGCTTACCTCCTTACAATGAGCAGTTCTTC
CASSLPPYNEQFF
>.|TRBJ2-7|few|14|TRBV7-2
TGTGCCAGCAGCAAAGGAACAGGTAACTACGAGCAGTACTTC
CASSKGTGNYEQYF
>TRBD1|TRBJ1-2|few|15|TRBV7-2
TGTGCCAGCAGCGCCCGACAGGGATCGATCTATGGCTACACCTTC
CASSARQGSIYGYTF
>TRBD1|TRBJ1-3|.|16|TRBV18
TGTGCCAGCTCACCCTCGACAGGGGCTGATGGAAACACCATATATTTT
CASSPSTGADGNTIYF
>TRBD2|TRBJ2-2|.|17|TRBV7-4
TGTGCCAGCAGCTTGGGGCTAGCGGGTTCGAACACCGGGGAGCTGTTTTTT
CASSLGLAGSNTGELFF
>TRBD1|TRBJ2-4|few|13|TRBV7-2
TGTGCCAGCAGCGCCGGGACAGGGGTCATTCAGTACTTC
CASSAGTGVIQYF
>TRBD1|TRBJ2-7|few|14|TRBV12-3/TRBV12-4
TGTGCCAGCACCTCTATCCGGGACAGCCACGAGCAGTACTTC
CASTSIRDSHEQYF
>.|TRBJ2-3|.|17|TRBV18
TGTGCCAGCTCACGCAAGGGACTCGATGCGACCACAGATACGCAGTATTTT
CASSRKGLDATTDTQYF
>.|TRBJ2-1|.|17|TRBV6-2/TRBV6-3
TGTGCCAGCAGTTACCCCAGGGTGGGGGGGCGCTACAATGAGCAGTTCTTC
CASSYPRVGGRYNEQFF
>TRBD2|TRBJ2-6|.|19|TRBV19
TGTGCCAGTAGTCCCAGGGGACTAGCGGGAGTCTCTGGGGCCAACGTCCTGACTTTC
CASSPRGLAGVSGANVLTF
>.|TRBJ1-2|.|14|TRBV20-1
TGCAGTGCTAGTCCTGGCTTGGGACCCTATGGCTACACCTTC
CSASPGLGPYGYTF
>TRBD1|TRBJ1-6|.|18|TRBV12-3/TRBV12-4
TGTGCCAGCAGCCGACAGGGGGGAATCGTAAGAGGGAATTCACCCCTCCACTTT
CASSRQGGIVRGNSPLHF
>.|TRBJ2-7|.|20|TRBV7-3
TGTGCCAGCAGCTTATGGGGTCGGGGGACAGTGGGTTTTGTGGGCTACGAGCAGTACTTC
CASSLWGRGTVGFVGYEQYF
>TRBD2|TRBJ2-1|.|15|TRBV6-6
TGTGCCAGCCGATCTTCCGGGACTAGGGGCAATGAGCAGTTCTTC
CASRSSGTRGNEQFF
>.|TRBJ1-3|.|12|TRBV7-8
TGTGCCAGCAGCTTTCAGAGAAACACCATATATTTT
CASSFQRNTIYF
>TRBD1|TRBJ1-3|.|17|TRBV7-8
TGTGCCAGCAGCTTACCCCGGACAGGGGGAACTGGAAACACCATATATTTT
CASSLPRTGGTGNTIYF
>.|TRBJ1-5|.|15|TRBV7-8
TGTGCCAGCAGGCCCGAGGGGGTAAACAATCAGCCCCAGCATTTT
CASRPEGVNNQPQHF
>TRBD1|TRBJ2-1|.|14|TRBV7-8
TGTGCCAGCAGCTTGGACAGGGGTGCCGATGAGCAGTTCTTC
CASSLDRGADEQFF
>.|TRBJ1-1|few|15|TRBV27
TGTGCCAGCAGTTTATCGCGGCGGGGGGCCACTGAAGCTTTCTTT
CASSLSRRGATEAFF
>.|TRBJ1-1|.|18|TRBV7-6
TGTGCCAGCAGCTTACTACCGCGGACGGCAGGAATGAACACTGAAGCTTTCTTT
CASSLLPRTAGMNTEAFF
>.|TRBJ2-5|.|16|TRBV7-2
TGTGCCAGCAGCTCCCAGGGTACGGGTACTAGAGAGACCCAGTACTTC
CASSSQGTGTRETQYF
>.|TRBJ2-1|.|14|TRBV12-5
TGTGCTAGTGGTAGGAGAGAGCCGGGGGATGAGCAGTTCTTC
CASGRREPGDEQFF
>.|TRBJ1-2|.|16|TRBV7-2
TGTGCCAGCAGCTTAGTCGTCTATGGGGGCGGCTATGGCTACACCTTC
CASSLVVYGGGYGYTF
>TRBD2|TRBJ2-3|.|19|TRBV5-5
TGTGCCAGCAGCTTCCCGACTAGCGGGAGGGCCGTCGGCACAGATACGCAGTATTTT
CASSFPTSGRAVGTDTQYF
>TRBD1|TRBJ2-1|.|13|TRBV6-8
TGTGCCAGCAGACAGGGGGCCGGGAATGAGCAGTTCTTC
CASRQGAGNEQFF
>.|TRBJ1-1|.|12|TRBV5-1
TGCGCCAGCAGCTTTGGGGAAACGGGAGCTTTCTTT
CASSFGETGAFF
>.|TRBJ2-5|.|14|TRBV5-4
TGTGCCAGCAGCTTGGTGCCAGAGGGTGGGACCCAGTACTTC
CASSLVPEGGTQYF
>.|TRBJ2-3|few|13|TRBV7-2
TGTGCCAGCAGCGTGGCAGGGGCAGATACGCAGTATTTT
CASSVAGADTQYF
>.|TRBJ2-2|.|15|TRBV7-2
TGTGCCAGCAGCTTACTTGGACAAAGCACCGGGGAGCTGTTTTTT
CASSLLGQSTGELFF
>.|TRBJ1-6|.|16|TRBV6-5
TGTGCCAGCAGTTTCCGGACACCGCTGGCCAATTCACCCCTCCACTTT
CASSFRTPLANSPLHF
>.|TRBJ2-5|.|16|TRBV12-3/TRBV12-4
TGTGCCAGCAGTTTTCACTCTCGGCCCCCCAGAGAGACCCAGTACTTC
CASSFHSRPPRETQYF
>.|TRBJ2-5|few|13|TRBV10-3
TGTGCCATCAGGGAGTCCAGCCGAGAGACCCAGTACTTC
CAIRESSRETQYF
>TRBD2|TRBJ2-3|.|16|TRBV2
TGTGCCAGCAGCTCGGGGGGGTTCAGGCGGGCAGATACGCAGTATTTT
CASSSGGFRRADTQYF
>TRBD2|TRBJ2-1|.|17|TRBV12-3/TRBV12-4
TGTGCCAGCAGGGGACTAGCGGGAGCTGAGTCCTACAATGAGCAGTTCTTC
CASRGLAGAESYNEQFF
>TRBD2|TRBJ2-1|.|16|TRBV14
TGTGCCAGCAGCTTCCAACTAGCGGGAGGAGGGAATGAGCAGTTCTTC
CASSFQLAGGGNEQFF
>TRBD1|TRBJ2-3|many|14|TRBV7-6
TGTGCCAGCAGCTTGGGACAGGGCATAGATACGCAGTATTTT
CASSLGQGIDTQYF
>TRBD2|TRBJ2-7|.|14|TRBV20-1
TGCAGTGCTAGAGCGGGGGGATCCTCCTACGAGCAGTACTTC
CSARAGGSSYEQYF
>.|TRBJ2-5|.|17|TRBV15
TGTGCCACCAGCAGAGTCCGTCCTTCTTCTAGCGAAGAGACCCAGTACTTC
CATSRVRPSSSEETQYF
>TRBD2|TRBJ2-5|.|17|TRBV11-2
TGTGCCAGCAGCCTCCGGCGAGCGGGGGGGCCGTGGGAGACCCAGTACTTC
CASSLRRAGGPWETQYF
>TRBD2|TRBJ2-3|.|17|TRBV12-3/TRBV12-4
TGTGCCAGCAGTTTTGGGACTAGTCGCTCCTACACAGATACGCAGTATTTT
CASSFGTSRSYTDTQYF
>.|TRBJ2-7|few|13|TRBV10-1
TGCGCCAGCCAGCCGACAGAGACCTACGAGCAGTACTTC
CASQPTETYEQYF
>.|TRBJ1-6|.|14|TRBV7-2
TGTGCCAGCAGCCCGATTGCCTATAATTCACCCCTCCACTTT
CASSPIAYNSPLHF
>.|TRBJ1-5|once|13|TRBV6-1
TGTGCCAGCAGTGTCGTCCTCAATCAGCCCCAGCATTTT
CASSVVLNQPQHF
>.|TRBJ2-3|few|13|TRBV18
TGTGCCAGCTCACCAGGATCAGCAGATACGCAGTATTTT
CASSPGSADTQYF
>.|TRBJ1-2|few|13|TRBV12-3/TRBV12-4
TGTGCCAGCAGTTTGGAACCCGTCTATGGCTACACCTTC
CASSLEPVYGYTF
>.|TRBJ2-7|.|16|TRBV12-3/TRBV12-4
TGTGCCAGCAGTCCTATGAGCGCGGAGAGGGTCTACGAGCAGTACTTC
CASSPMSAERVYEQYF